The sequence of this T cell receptor (beta chain) was determined in a study of shared clonotypes between healthy human individuals. Germline V gene data show CDR1 as SGHRS and CDR2 as YFSETQ. The CDR3 runs to 16 residues. With V trimmed by 0 bases and J by 7 bases, 7 bases remained unmatched. Every contributor of samples was a Caucasian grown-up residing in Nashville, Tennessee. The assay was carried out at the deep level. Profiling relied on immunoSEQ multiplex PCR, and the TCRdb table lists in-frame clones only, not all of them. The table lists more than 450,000 clones, 79% of them singletons. The sample taken for sequencing was PBMCs. The sequence came from a woman in her thirties or forties in good health. Some clones in this sample may be carry-over from other donors' samples. The V gene is TRBV5-1, the J gene TRBJ2-1, with 10 nucleotides matching TRBD2. CDR3 protein: CASSLVASGSLNEQFF. CDR3 nucleotide sequence: TGCGCCAGCAGCTTGGTGGCTAGCGGGAGTTTGAATGAGCAGTTCTTC.